Each of the 29 T cell receptor beta chains below was sequenced from the same sample in a study of cytomegalovirus exposure and HLA in healthy donors (dated by TCRdb to about 2017). The library came from the immunoSEQ multiplex PCR assay. For the multiplex PCR, a mixture combining 60 forward primers for TCR Vbeta segments and 13 reverse primers for TCR Jbeta segments was used. TCRdb holds this immuneACCESS table with in-frame rearrangements only. Some clones are missing; in checked studies, unresolved V genes explain under half, and the rest has no known cause. Across this sample there are roughly 190,000 clones, with 60% to 80% seen only once. The leading ten clones occupy 2.1% of the sample. The sample consisted of PBMCs. The receptor set was obtained from a woman aged 30 to 39 in good health and CMV-seropositive.

J is TRBJ2-1 and V is TRBV19; D remains unclear. V was clipped by 3 bases and J by 4 bases, with 10 bases between them. CDR1 is LNHDA, CDR2 SQIVND, per germline (reference sequence). The CDR3 has 14 amino acids. CDR3 bases: TGTGCCAGTAGTATCGGCCAGACATACAATGAGCAGTTCTTC. Translating gives CASSIGQTYNEQFF. Based on the CDR3 plus reference TRBV19 and TRBJ2-1, the full variable domain is DGGITQSPKYLFRKEGQNVTLSCEQNLNHDAMYWYRQDPGQGLRLIYYSQIVNDFQKGDIAEGYSVSREKKESFPLTVTSAQKNPTAFYLCASSIGQTYNEQFFGPGTRLTVL.

The V gene is TRBV7-2, the J gene TRBJ2-3; 7 bases are a match to TRBD1. V lost 7 bases to trimming and J lost 9 bases; unmatched junction nucleotides: 13. Germline V lookup: CDR1 SGHTA, CDR2 FQGNSA. The CDR3 is 14 residues long. This chain's CDR3 is CASNLWGTRGTQYF. In nucleotides, the CDR3 is TGTGCCAGCAACCTTTGGGGGACCAGGGGGACGCAGTATTTT. Variable domain in full (rest from reference TRBV7-2 and TRBJ2-3): GAGVSQSPSNKVTEKGKDVELRCDPISGHTALYWYRQSLGQGLEFLIYFQGNSAPDKSGLPSDRFSAERTGGSVSTLTIQRTQQEDSAVYLCASNLWGTRGTQYFGPGTRLTVL.

The gene calls are TRBV28 and TRBJ2-1; 9 bases are shared with TRBD1. J lost 8 bases, V lost 5 bases, and 7 bases had no gene match. CDR3 length: 14 residues. Germline values: CDR1 MDHEN, CDR2 SYDVKM. As DNA, the CDR3 is TGTGCCAGCAGTCCCGGGACAGGGTACCATGAGCAGTTCTTC. Translated, it gives CASSPGTGYHEQFF.

The chain uses TRBV7-3 and TRBJ2-1; TRBD1 aligns across 8 bases. V gave up 3 bases and J gave up 4 bases; unmatched junction bases: 2. The V gene's germline CDR1 is SGHTA and CDR2 FQGTGA. This CDR3 comprises 14 residues. The CDR3 here is CASSLDREYNEQFF. DNA of the CDR3: TGTGCCAGCAGCTTGGACAGGGAATACAATGAGCAGTTCTTC. Using reference TRBV7-3 and TRBJ2-1 for the parts outside the CDR3, the full variable domain is GAGVSQTPSNKVTEKGKYVELRCDPISGHTALYWYRQSLGQGPEFLIYFQGTGAADDSGLPNDRFFAVRPEGSVSTLKIQRTERGDSAVYLCASSLDREYNEQFFGPGTRLTVL.

The J gene is TRBJ2-7, the V gene TRBV9, with 13 bases aligning to TRBD2. V shed 3 bases and J 3 bases; nucleotides not matched to a gene: 9. Germline V gene data show CDR1 as SGDLS and CDR2 as YYNGEE. The CDR3 is made up of 17 amino acids. The CDR3: CASSGPRGLAGNYEQYF. The CDR3 coding sequence is TGTGCCAGCAGCGGACCTCGGGGACTAGCGGGGAACTACGAGCAGTACTTC.

This clone occurred once. This chain links TRBV11-2 with TRBJ2-1; 10 nucleotides line up with TRBD2. The junction had 8 bases not matched to a gene; V was cut back by 1 base and J by 8 bases. The CDR3 spans 16 residues. CDR1 SGHAT and CDR2 FQNNGV come from the germline V gene. This chain's CDR3 is CASSLVASGGPHEQFF. The CDR3 DNA reads as TGTGCCAGCAGCTTAGTGGCTAGCGGGGGCCCCCATGAGCAGTTCTTC.

V usage is TRBV10-3 and J usage is TRBJ2-1; 7 nucleotides align to TRBD2. The CDR3 sequence is 16 residues long. V shed 0 bases, J shed 10 bases, and the junction held 12 bases outside the gene matches. Germline V CDR1 and CDR2: ENHRY, SYGVKD. This CDR3 reads CAISESAIAGPGEQFF. The CDR3 DNA is TGTGCCATCAGTGAGTCGGCAATAGCGGGCCCAGGGGAGCAGTTCTTC.

In its sample, this clone was seen a few times. The CDR3 sequence: CASSVPGQGPYSREQYF. The DNA of the CDR3 is TGTGCCAGCAGCGTACCGGGACAGGGGCCTTATTCACGGGAGCAGTACTTC. The rearrangement links TRBV5-6 to TRBJ2-7; 10 nucleotides agree with TRBD1. Per the germline V gene, CDR1 is SGHDT and CDR2 is YYEEEE. The length of the CDR3 is 17 residues. The V segment lost 4 bases and the J segment 7 bases; nucleotides outside the gene matches: 17.

A few counts support this clone. The chain links TRBV10-2 to TRBJ2-1; D might be TRBD1 (6 bases). CDR1 WSHSY and CDR2 SAAADI come from the germline V gene. CDR3 length: 14 amino acids. Trimming removed 6 bases at V and 4 bases at J, with 13 bases between. The CDR3 DNA reads TGCGCCAGCAGCATAACAGGGTGGTACAATGAGCAGTTCTTC. Translating it yields CASSITGWYNEQFF.

This chain joins TRBV6-5 and TRBJ2-7, with 9 bases identical to TRBD1. The V segment lost 2 bases and the J segment 3 bases; nucleotides outside the gene matches: 5. The CDR3 consists of 15 residues. Germline CDR1 and CDR2: MNHEY and SVGAGI. This CDR3 reads CASSYRGTGLYEQYF. In DNA, the CDR3 is TGTGCCAGCAGTTACCGCGGGACAGGGCTCTACGAGCAGTACTTC.

J is TRBJ2-7 and V is TRBV7-9; 11 nucleotides align to TRBD2. The CDR3 loop spans 14 amino acids. The J segment lost 3 bases and the V segment lost 6 bases, leaving 4 bases of the junction unmatched. The germline V gene has CDR1 SEHNR and CDR2 FQNEAQ (reference sequence). The CDR3 coding sequence is TGTGCCAGCAGAGCTAGCGGGGGGAACTACGAGCAGTACTTC. It specifies CASRASGGNYEQYF.

The gene calls are TRBV5-1 and TRBJ2-5, with 11 positions matching TRBD1. Trimming removed 6 bases from V and 1 base from J; junction bases left unmatched: 5. Germline-derived CDR1 and CDR2 are SGHRS and YFSETQ. CDR3 length: 15 amino acids. CDR3 DNA sequence: TGCGCCAGCAACCCGGGACAGGGGGTCCAAGAGACCCAGTACTTC. Amino acids: CASNPGQGVQETQYF.

The table lists this clone with a count of one. The V gene is TRBV19, the J gene TRBJ1-2, with D possibly TRBD1 on 6 matching bases. Germline loops: CDR1 LNHDA, CDR2 SQIVND (reference sequence). V was trimmed by 10 bases and J by 4 bases, leaving 19 bases between them. The CDR3 has 14 amino acids. The CDR3 bases are TGTGCCACCTATGCGGCAGGGGAAGGCTATGGCTACACCTTC. Protein sequence: CATYAAGEGYGYTF.

The chain links TRBV6-5 to TRBJ1-2; tentative D call: TRBD1 (6 bases). The CDR3 runs 13 residues. V was trimmed by 8 bases and J by 8 bases, leaving 18 bases between them. Germline CDR1 is MNHEY and CDR2 is SVGAGI. This CDR3 is CASGPQGQRGYTF. Here the CDR3 DNA reads TGTGCCAGCGGCCCTCAGGGGCAGCGCGGCTACACCTTC.

The chain uses TRBV9 and TRBJ1-6; TRBD1 is a possible D gene (5 bases). Germline V gene lookup returns CDR1 SGDLS and CDR2 YYNGEE. The CDR3 sequence is 15 residues long. The V gene lost 4 bases and the J gene lost 7 bases, with 15 bases spanning the gap. CDR3 coding DNA: TGTGCCAGCAGCCGGGAGGGACGGGTCAATTCACCCCTCCACTTT. Its translation: CASSREGRVNSPLHF.

There are a few counts of this clone. V is TRBV27 and J is TRBJ2-2; 8 bases match TRBD2. J gave up 2 bases and V 5 bases, and 4 bases lay outside the gene matches. CDR1 and CDR2 (germline): MNHEY, SMNVEV (reference sequence). The CDR3 length is 15 residues. The CDR3 nucleotides are TGTGCCAGCAGTCCCCGGGGGGGTAACACCGGGGAGCTGTTTTTT. It translates to CASSPRGGNTGELFF.

V and J are TRBV4-3 and TRBJ1-6; possibly TRBD1 for D (6 bases). This CDR3 region has 14 residues. V was trimmed by 0 bases and J by 8 bases, leaving 8 bases between them. Germline CDR1 reads LGHNA; CDR2 reads YSLEER. The CDR3 bases are TGCGCCAGCAGCCAAGAAGGGGGAGATTCACCCCTCCACTTT. This gives the protein CASSQEGGDSPLHF.

This rearrangement joins TRBV5-1 to TRBJ1-1; D is ambiguous. The CDR3 is 15 residues long. Trimming removed 6 bases from V and 4 bases from J, with 19 bases in between. Germline loops: CDR1 SGHRS, CDR2 YFSETQ. As DNA, the CDR3 is TGCGCCAGCACCGAGGATACACCAAAGTCCACTGAAGCTTTCTTT. As protein: CASTEDTPKSTEAFF.

The chain couples TRBV6-1 to TRBJ1-3, with D unresolved. Germline V gives CDR1 MNHNS, CDR2 SASEGT. V lost 6 bases to trimming and J lost 5 bases, with 17 bases between them. The CDR3 length is 15 residues. The CDR3 DNA reads TGTGCCAGCAGACCGGAGGCCCTTAGAAGAAACACCATATATTTT. Translated, it gives CASRPEALRRNTIYF.

V and J are TRBV15 and TRBJ2-7; 9 bases line up with TRBD1. This CDR3 comprises 16 residues. Germline loops: CDR1 LNHNV, CDR2 YYDKDF (reference sequence). V was pared by 2 bases and J by 4 bases, with 9 bases of the junction left unmatched. Here the CDR3 reads CATSRIPGQGPYEQYF. The CDR3 coding sequence is TGTGCCACCAGCAGAATACCGGGACAGGGCCCTTACGAGCAGTACTTC.

V is TRBV5-4 and J is TRBJ2-3; TRBD2 matches at 13 bases. The germline V gene encodes CDR1 SGHNT and CDR2 YYREEE (reference sequence). The CDR3 sequence is 14 residues long. Trimming cost V 4 bases and J 4 bases; bases outside gene matches: 0. The DNA of the CDR3 is TGTGCCAGCAGCGGACTAGCGGGAGCAGATACGCAGTATTTT. This gives the protein CASSGLAGADTQYF.

The rearrangement uses TRBV15 and TRBJ1-2, with a tentative D call TRBD1 (6 bases). The CDR3 totals 15 residues. V was pared by 1 base and J by 8 bases, with 17 bases between. Germline-derived CDR1 and CDR2 are LNHNV and YYDKDF (reference sequence). The CDR3 protein is CATSRGGPTYWGYTF. CDR3 sequence (DNA): TGTGCCACCAGCAGAGGGGGGCCCACCTACTGGGGCTACACCTTC.

The chain uses TRBV6-5 and TRBJ1-1, with 7 bases lining up with TRBD1. The CDR3 length is 14 residues. V trimming: 6 bases; J trimming: 5 bases; junction bases outside the gene matches: 9. CDR1 is MNHEY, CDR2 SVGAGI, per germline. CDR3 protein: CASSRRQGWTEAFF. In DNA form, the CDR3 reads TGTGCCAGCAGCCGCCGACAGGGATGGACTGAAGCTTTCTTT.

The gene calls are TRBV5-1 and TRBJ1-4; 10 nucleotides agree with TRBD1. Germline V gene data show CDR1 as SGHRS and CDR2 as YFSETQ. Losses at the gene ends were 0 bases for V and 6 bases for J; bases not matched to a gene: 2. This CDR3 contains 15 residues. CDR3 sequence reads: CASSLVGTGDEKLFF. The CDR3 nucleotides are TGCGCCAGCAGCTTGGTTGGGACAGGGGATGAAAAACTGTTTTTT.

The CDR3 nucleotides read TGTGCCAGCAGCATGAGCGGGAGATCCTACAATGAGCAGTTCTTC. As protein: CASSMSGRSYNEQFF. This sequence joins TRBV9 and TRBJ2-1, with 8 bases that match TRBD2. This CDR3 has 15 amino acids. Germline trimming cut 4 bases from V and 1 base from J; bases unmatched to any gene: 4. CDR1 SGDLS and CDR2 YYNGEE come from the germline V gene.

V gene TRBV19 combines with J gene TRBJ2-1, with D tentatively TRBD2 (6 bases). The V gene lost 4 bases and the J gene lost 2 bases, with 9 bases spanning the gap. CDR1 is LNHDA, CDR2 SQIVND, per germline (reference sequence). The CDR3 has 14 amino acids. CDR3: CASSRRLAYNEQFF. The DNA of the CDR3 is TGTGCCAGTAGTAGGAGACTAGCCTACAATGAGCAGTTCTTC.

The chain carries TRBV6-6 and TRBJ2-7; no definite D call. V was shortened by 0 bases and J by 0 bases, with 6 bases between the two germline ends. The CDR3 consists of 14 residues. Germline V lookup: CDR1 MNHNY, CDR2 SVGAGI (reference sequence). CDR3: CASSYSLSSYEQYF. CDR3 in DNA: TGTGCCAGCAGTTACTCCCTAAGCTCCTACGAGCAGTACTTC.

The chain employs TRBV27 and TRBJ2-7, with D perhaps matching TRBD1 (6 bases). The CDR3 contains 14 residues. Deletions cut 6 bases from V and 1 base from J, with 13 bases between. Per the germline V gene, CDR1 is MNHEY and CDR2 is SMNVEV (reference sequence). The CDR3 loop is CASRGNRDSYEQYF. CDR3 DNA sequence: TGTGCCAGCAGGGGGAACAGGGATTCCTACGAGCAGTACTTC.

CDR3 sequence (DNA): TGTGCCAGCAGCATCGGCCCGTCACCGGGGAACATTCAGTACTTC. It codes for CASSIGPSPGNIQYF. The V gene is TRBV7-3, the J gene TRBJ2-4, with D maybe TRBD2 (5 bases). The CDR3 is 15 amino acids. V was pared by 5 bases and J by 7 bases, with 18 bases between. Germline values: CDR1 SGHTA, CDR2 FQGTGA.